This TCR beta chain was obtained from a study of post-analysis software for immune sequencing data. On the study more broadly: Both relapsing-remitting and secondary progressive multiple sclerosis featured among the disease courses, as did progressive-relapsing multiple sclerosis.

Unique molecular identifiers were built into the TCR beta cDNA libraries. Input amounts of 1 to 10 million T cells were used. These gave 500,000 or so cDNA molecules, so each molecule approximated one T cell. MiXCR, applied by TCRdb to the PCR reads, yields one record per CDR3 protein. The data contain 500,000 to 600,000 distinct CDR3 sequences, about 44% of them seen just once; the ten biggest clones take up about 1.8%. Study results and caveats: When patients were compared with controls, a handful of TRBV segments were more frequent, TRBV5-6, TRBV5-1 and TRBV20-1 among them. Same-batch samples co-clustered strongly by F measure.

As concerns this clonotype: Its cognate antigen is unknown.

Per the germline V gene, CDR1 is DFQATT and CDR2 is SNEGSKA (reference sequence). Trimming at V came to 2 bases and at J to 4 bases, leaving 10 bases not matched to a gene. The CDR3 sequence is 15 residues long. Sequenced: blood. The clonotype originates from a girl under 18 with multiple sclerosis. The V and J genes are TRBV20-1 and TRBJ1-1; 7 nucleotides align to TRBD1. The CDR3 nucleotides are TGCAGTGCTAGACGACCAGGGGGTGGGGGCACTGAAGCTTTCTTT. It encodes CSARRPGGGGTEAFF.